This T cell receptor (beta chain) was captured by sequencing in a study of blood T cell repertoires in COVID-19. The V and J ends lost 5 bases and 10 bases respectively, with 11 bases between them. The CDR3 runs to 11 residues. Germline V gene sequence: CDR1 MNHEY, CDR2 SVGAGI. Assay used: immunoSEQ multiplex PCR; TCRdb lists only in-frame clones, some missing. This sample has roughly 260,000 clones; approximately 83% occur once, and the top ten carry around 2%. The chain uses TRBV6-5 and TRBJ2-5; D is ambiguous. Sequenced sample: PBMCs or T cells enriched from blood (not recorded which). This sequence originates from a woman aged 45 to 65 who had recovered from COVID-19. CDR3 sequence: CASSTSLSQYF. The CDR3 nucleotides are TGTGCCAGCAGTACCAGTTTAAGCCAGTACTTC.